The rows below give T cell receptor beta chains drawn from one sample of a study of blood T cell repertoires in COVID-19. Some clones are missing from TCRdb's copy, which holds only in-frame ones; the method was immunoSEQ multiplex PCR. The data show some 150,000 clones, 80% seen once. Sequencing input: peripheral blood. These receptors were taken from a man between 60 and 70 years old with acute or convalescent COVID-19. CDR3s leave out the opening cysteine and the closing phenylalanine or tryptophan.

v_gene,j_gene,CDR3aa
TRBV5-6,TRBJ1-5,ASSTGTGRNQPQH
TRBV7-9,TRBJ2-2,ASSWLANTGELF
TRBV28,TRBJ2-3,ASSPGLAGTDTQY
TRBV2,TRBJ2-7,ASSSRARGPYEQY
TRBV3-1/TRBV3-2,TRBJ2-3,ASSQALTSSTDTQY
TRBV2,TRBJ1-1,ASSPDRGRTEAF
TRBV4-3,TRBJ2-1,ASSQEAGGSYNEQF
TRBV3-1/TRBV3-2,TRBJ2-2,ASSQVSEGGELF
TRBV3-1/TRBV3-2,TRBJ1-6,ASSRKHHNSPLH
TRBV6-2/TRBV6-3,TRBJ1-6,ASSYSSRNSPLH
TRBV28,TRBJ1-6,ASSPRDRGVSPLH
TRBV6-5,TRBJ2-7,ASEAGATYEQY
TRBV6-2/TRBV6-3,TRBJ2-3,ASSYGTGTDTQY
TRBV4-1,TRBJ2-3,ASRVSTSTDTQY
TRBV28,TRBJ2-3,ASSLFSGSAQY
TRBV7-2,TRBJ1-2,ASSPGGGGLIYGYT
TRBV11-2,TRBJ2-1,ASSILAAPHNEQF
TRBV5-5,TRBJ1-3,ASSLADSRSGNTIY
TRBV9,TRBJ2-1,ASSVASGLNNEQF
TRBV11-1,TRBJ2-3,ASSLGAALLGTQY
TRBV5-4,TRBJ1-1,ASVGQPNTEAF
TRBV6-5,TRBJ1-2,ASSDPGTGGYGYT
TRBV6-5,TRBJ1-2,ASSSNRVRYGYT
TRBV7-2,TRBJ2-3,ASSLNPGLVDTQY
TRBV5-4,TRBJ2-5,ASSLSVGPPQETQY
TRBV4-1,TRBJ1-4,ASSQGSPGEATNEKLF
TRBV9,TRBJ2-2,ASSGAPNTGELF
TRBV19,TRBJ2-3,ASSSYGGSEY
TRBV19,TRBJ1-1,ASRTGTGLISTEAF
TRBV6-5,TRBJ1-3,ASSYSRGQPEY
TRBV5-4,TRBJ1-1,ASSRDGIEAF
TRBV5-6,TRBJ2-3,ASSSPGGVRTDTQY
TRBV4-2,TRBJ2-1,ASRKTGGFTEQF
TRBV7-3,TRBJ2-1,ASSSGRLAGVNEQF
TRBV4-2,TRBJ1-3,ASSQDRQGRNTIY
TRBV24-1,TRBJ2-7,ATTRSELSSEQY
TRBV18,TRBJ2-3,ASSLGSGTDTQY
TRBV4-1,TRBJ1-2,ASSQDNWTGYGYT
TRBV7-2,TRBJ1-5,ASSLDRSPSPQH
TRBV4-3,TRBJ2-2,ASSQGTDRVNRLF
TRBV6-5,TRBJ2-2,ASSLYRVGELF
TRBV5-6,TRBJ2-7,ASTRQGPPYYEQY
TRBV27,TRBJ2-5,ASSSPRGWTGIWGGQETQY
TRBV21-1,TRBJ2-6,ASSKLQDSGANVLT
TRBV15,TRBJ1-5,ATSRDGGVQPQH
TRBV4-2,TRBJ2-3,ASSQGELSTDTQY
TRBV28,TRBJ1-5,ASSPLYQPQH
TRBV2,TRBJ1-4,ASSRDRFNNEKLF
TRBV5-5,TRBJ2-7,ASSLQGSREQY
TRBV7-3,TRBJ2-1,ASSLNGAGSYNEQF
TRBV18,TRBJ1-6,ASSPPEGYNSPLH